This paragraph reports one T cell receptor (beta chain). Its antigen specificity is not known. Within one base of it there is no much larger clone, and no base qualities were kept. The data stem from a study of OX40 agonist ivuxolimab in advanced cancers. Study-level background: Ivuxolimab was a fully human IgG2 agonistic monoclonal antibody targeting the costimulatory receptor OX40 (CD134). Of the approximately 50 dose-escalation patients, hepatocellular carcinoma was present in about 19, melanoma in roughly 15, renal cell carcinoma in 9 and head and neck cancer in 9. The dose-escalation cohort was over 70% male with a mean age of about 58 years, ranging from roughly 20 to 80. The paper reports the monotherapy dose-escalation portion (N of about 56 patients) of the phase I ivuxolimab trial. Intravenous ivuxolimab was administered to patients every 2 weeks at six dose levels: 0.01, 0.1, 0.3, 1.5, 3 and 10 mg/kg. Patients were allowed to have had prior anti-PD-1, anti-PD-L1 or anti-CTLA-4 therapy, and around 43% of the dose-escalation patients had been treated with checkpoint inhibitors. Partial responses occurred in three dose-escalation patients: two with cutaneous melanoma and one with hepatocellular carcinoma. Peripheral TCRbeta sequencing aimed to test whether ivuxolimab altered TCR sequence diversity and caused clonal T-cell expansion.

The CDR3 starts with the cysteine, ends with the phenylalanine, and has 17 residues. The sequence is cut down to CDR3 DNA, 51 bases in frame from base 1. At the junction V is shortened by 0 bases and J by 1 base; bases outside the gene matches: 4. CDR1 and CDR2, looked up from the germline V gene, are SGHRS and YFSETQ. Study-level results and caveats: Low levels of normalized T-cell clonal expansion were also seen in some nonresponding patients. At doses of 0.1 to 3.0 mg/kg, clonal expansion of both CD4+ and CD8+ T cells in blood was seen between baseline and week 6. In the 0.1-3.0 mg/kg groups, partial responders were among the patients with the lowest normalized peripheral clonal expansion, particularly in CD8+ T cells. Which antigens the clonally expanded peripheral T cells were specific for was not determined. On average, CD8+ T cells showed more expanded clones than CD4+ T cells after ivuxolimab.

Genomic DNA was extracted from sorted cells for sequencing of the TCRbeta CDR3 region. The immunoSEQ Assay was used to sequence the TCRbeta CDR3 regions. What TCRdb holds here is the immuneACCESS table cut down to in-frame rearrangements. Part of the clones is not present; checked against another copy, under half of the missing clones reflect an unresolved V gene, and the others are unexplained. The sample profile shows about 64,000 clones; around four fifths of them were found once. The top ten hold roughly 2.3% of the sample. The trial excluded patients who had a history of autoimmune disease or who were on systemic immunosuppression. Peripheral blood for TCR sequencing was collected from all dose cohorts at baseline, on cycle 4 day 1, and on cycle 7 day 1. The samples were drawn from a first-in-human, open-label, multicenter phase I dose-escalation trial of ivuxolimab. The trial enrolled adults with locally advanced or metastatic head and neck squamous cell, hepatocellular, melanoma or renal cell carcinoma. Before TCR sequencing, CD4+ T cells and CD8+ T cells were sorted from peripheral blood as separate populations.

The sequence is built from TRBV5-1 and TRBJ2-3, and TRBD2 aligns with 11 junction nucleotides. Sequences were derived from CD4+ or CD8+ T cells sorted from blood, sampled in a trial of the OX40 agonist ivuxolimab. The sequence derives from an adult with an advanced solid tumor such as melanoma, head and neck, liver or kidney cancer. The nucleotide sequence is given as TGCGCCAGCAGCTTGGCCGTGGGACTAGCGGGCACAGATACGCAGTATTTT. Its product reads: CASSLAVGLAGTDTQYF.